This TCR beta chain came from a study of cytomegalovirus exposure and HLA in healthy donors. Study-level results: Indistinguishable V segments, including TRBV6-2 and TRBV6-3, were excluded. Published work reported that the classifier diagnosed cytomegalovirus status with high specificity and sensitivity.

The PCR ran on 60 Vbeta and 13 Jbeta primers. The repertoire was sequenced with immunoSEQ multiplex PCR; TCRdb's copy has only in-frame clones and lacks some. The table has around 90,000 clones, roughly 67% seen once. Germline loops: CDR1 MNHEY, CDR2 SVGAGI. This CDR3 comprises 12 residues. The V end lost 6 bases, the J end lost 7 bases, and 12 bases lay between the germline ends. About this clone itself: What it binds is unknown.

Material for sequencing was PBMCs. This rearrangement joins TRBV6-5 to TRBJ1-2, with D perhaps matching TRBD1 (5 bases). This sequence originates from a human donor in good health. The CDR3 reads CASRQDLSGYTF. DNA of the CDR3: TGTGCCAGCAGACAGGACCTCTCTGGCTACACCTTC.